This entry lists 12 T cell receptor beta chains sequenced from one sample in a study of T and B cells in COVID-19 patients. Each TRB amplification used about 220-500 ng of genomic DNA from blood. Multiplex PCR with BIOMED2 TRB-A/B primer pools amplified TRB rearrangements. TCRdb re-analysed the multiplex PCR reads in MiXCR, keeping a single row per CDR3 protein. Here the sample spans more than 9,500 distinct CDR3 sequences, just under 30% being singletons. The specimen sequenced was blood. The receptors originated from a human donor who had recovered from COVID-19.

The rearrangement links TRBV27 to TRBJ1-1, with D uncertain. CDR3 length equals 13 residues. The germline V gene has CDR1 MNHEY and CDR2 SMNVEV (reference sequence). V was cut by 6 bases and J by 3 bases, with 11 bases left in between. CDR3 amino acids: CASSPAPHTEAFF. In DNA form, the CDR3 reads TGTGCCAGCAGCCCCGCCCCCCACACTGAAGCTTTCTTT.

There are a few counts of this clonotype. CDR3 amino acids: CASSPGGLASYNEQFF. In nucleotides, the CDR3 is TGTGCCAGCAGCCCGGGGGGGCTAGCGTCATACAATGAGCAGTTCTTC. V usage is TRBV11-1 and J usage is TRBJ2-1; 8 positions agree with TRBD2. There are 16 residues in the CDR3. Unmatched junction bases numbered 10, after V lost 5 bases and J lost 4 bases. Germline V gene sequence: CDR1 SGHAT, CDR2 FQDESV (reference sequence).

This clonotype appeared a few times. V usage is TRBV6-5 and J usage is TRBJ1-4, with TRBD1 matching over 8 bases. Germline V CDR1 and CDR2: MNHEY, SVGAGI. V lost 5 bases to trimming and J lost 1 base; unmatched junction nucleotides: 9. The CDR3 spans 17 residues. The CDR3 here is CASSPRQGPGTNEKLFF. The CDR3 DNA follows: TGTGCCAGCAGTCCAAGACAGGGGCCGGGAACTAATGAAAAACTGTTTTTT.

As for this clonotype: At one end, the junction sequence differs from germline, possibly due to a read error. The V gene is TRBV4-3, the J gene TRBJ2-2, with D perhaps matching TRBD2 (6 bases). Germline V CDR1 and CDR2: LGHNA, YSLEER. The CDR3 loop spans 17 amino acids. The CDR3 coding sequence is TGTGCCAGCAGCCAAGATGGTAGGGGAGGTGTCGCCGGGGAGCTGTTTTTT. This encodes CASSQDGRGGVAGELFF.

The chain is built from TRBV5-1 and TRBJ2-7, with D possibly matching TRBD1 (6 bases). The CDR3 is 15 amino acids. V lost 4 bases, J lost 6 bases, and 20 bases lay in between. Germline values: CDR1 SGHRS, CDR2 YFSETQ. The CDR3 loop is CASSPSGLRDIEQYV. Here the CDR3 DNA reads TGCGCCAGCAGCCCATCAGGACTCAGGGACATCGAGCAGTACGTC.

V is TRBV28 and J is TRBJ2-1, with 8 bases fitting TRBD2. CDR1 and CDR2 (germline): MDHEN, SYDVKM. The trim removed 5 bases at V and 11 bases at J, leaving 5 bases unmatched. CDR3 length equals 12 residues. The CDR3: CASSPRLAKQFF. The DNA of the CDR3 is TGTGCCAGCAGTCCCCGACTAGCGAAGCAGTTCTTC.

The chain joins TRBV6-2 or TRBV6-3 to TRBJ2-3; D is perhaps TRBD2 (5 bases). The V gene's germline CDR1 is MNHEY and CDR2 SVGEGT. The V gene lost 6 bases and the J gene lost 4 bases, with 20 bases spanning the gap. The CDR3 contains 16 residues. The CDR3 loop reads CASSHRGGLSSDTQYF. CDR3 DNA sequence: TGTGCCAGCAGCCACCGGGGTGGGTTGTCGTCAGATACGCAGTATTTT.

This clonotype has only a few counts. The rearrangement links TRBV4-1 to TRBJ2-1; 10 bases are a match to TRBD2. Trimming cost V 2 bases and J 5 bases; bases outside gene matches: 3. In germline, CDR1 is MGHRA, CDR2 YSYEKL. CDR3 length equals 15 residues. The CDR3 nucleotides are TGCGCCAGCAGCCAACCCACTAGCGGGAACAATGAGCAGTTCTTC. Amino acids: CASSQPTSGNNEQFF.

This clonotype was seen ten or more times. This rearrangement joins TRBV12-3 or TRBV12-4 to TRBJ2-1; TRBD1 might be the D (5 bases). V was trimmed by 1 base and J by 12 bases, leaving 10 bases between them. The length of the CDR3 is 12 residues. As DNA, the CDR3 is TGTGCCAGCAGTTTAGGACAGCCAGTGCAGTTCTTC. This encodes CASSLGQPVQFF.

The gene calls are TRBV6-2 or TRBV6-3 and TRBJ2-5, with D possibly being TRBD1 or TRBD2 (5 bases each). Germline V gene sequence: CDR1 MNHEY, CDR2 SVGEGT. The CDR3 extends over 13 amino acids. V lost 7 bases and J 3 bases, leaving 12 bases between the germline ends. CDR3 sequence (DNA): TGTGCCAGCATGGGGGAAGTAAAAGAGACCCAGTACTTC. Amino acid sequence: CASMGEVKETQYF.

In DNA, the CDR3 is TGTGCCAGCAGCTGGGACAGATCGTCCTATGGCTACACCTTC. Protein product: CASSWDRSSYGYTF. The rearrangement uses TRBV5-5 and TRBJ1-2; 7 positions match TRBD1. Germline V CDR1 and CDR2: SGHKS, YYEKEE (reference sequence). V lost 3 bases and J lost 4; bases outside the gene matches: 6. CDR3 length: 14 residues.

The V gene is TRBV6-5, the J gene TRBJ2-1, with 12 bases identical to TRBD2. The CDR3 loop spans 14 amino acids. The J segment lost 8 bases and the V segment lost 5 bases, leaving 4 bases of the junction unmatched. CDR1 and CDR2 from the germline V gene are MNHEY and SVGAGI. CDR3 region: CASSDLAGGDEQFF. CDR3 sequence (DNA): TGTGCCAGCAGTGATCTAGCGGGAGGGGATGAGCAGTTCTTC.